The 17 T cell receptor beta chains presented below share a single source sample, sequenced in a study of regulatory T cells in long-lasting Graves disease. Combining iRepertoire HTBI primers with Arm-PCR of CDR3 regions, the authors built TCR beta libraries. TCRdb passed the multiplex PCR reads through MiXCR, listing each CDR3 protein once. The table includes hundreds of thousands of distinct CDR3 sequences, 13% detected once. The time point denotes: newly diagnosed GD, antithyroid drugs for less than 3 months. Extracted PBMC RNA gave rise to the TCR library. The data were also submitted as part of a second study, on T cells in Graves' hyperthyroidism and ophthalmopathy.

This specimen consisted of peripheral blood mononuclear cells (PBMCs), obtained at new diagnosis, from a patient treated with antithyroid drugs. All receptors come from a man younger than 45 with Graves disease.

The chain uses TRBV15 and TRBJ2-4; the match to TRBD2 covers 11 bases. Germline V gene data show CDR1 as LNHNV and CDR2 as YYDKDF (reference sequence). Unmatched junction bases numbered 11, after V lost 0 bases and J lost 4 bases. The CDR3 contains 19 residues. The CDR3 spells CATSRDLGLADSRKNIQYF. In DNA form, the CDR3 reads TGTGCCACCAGCAGAGATCTGGGACTAGCGGATTCCAGGAAAAACATTCAGTACTTC. Combining the CDR3 with reference TRBV15 and TRBJ2-4 gives the whole variable domain DAMVIQNPRYQVTQFGKPVTLSCSQTLNHNVMYWYQQKSSQAPKLLFHYYDKDFNNEADTPDNFQSRRPNTSFCFLDIRSPGLGDTAMYLCATSRDLGLADSRKNIQYFGAGTRLSVL.

This clonotype was observed a handful of times. V usage is TRBV29-1 and J usage is TRBJ1-1; perhaps TRBD1 as D (5 bases). Germline values: CDR1 SQVTM, CDR2 ANQGSEA. Trimming shortened V by 3 bases and J by 1 base, and 9 bases separated the two germline ends. The CDR3 has 13 residues. CDR3 residues: CSVDAGWNTEAFF. CDR3 coding DNA: TGCAGCGTTGACGCAGGGTGGAACACTGAAGCTTTCTTT.

The chain links TRBV7-8 to TRBJ2-4; unclear D gene. The CDR3 is 15 amino acids. Trimming took 2 bases from V and 2 from J, leaving 10 bases between them. In germline, CDR1 is SGHVS, CDR2 FQNEAQ. CDR3 protein: CASSLNAGTKNIQYF. The DNA for the CDR3 is TGTGCCAGCAGCTTAAACGCTGGGACCAAAAACATTCAGTACTTC. Based on the CDR3 plus reference TRBV7-8 and TRBJ2-4, the full variable domain is GAGVSQSPRYKVAKRGQDVALRCDPISGHVSLFWYQQALGQGPEFLTYFQNEAQLDKSGLPSDRFFAERPEGSVSTLKIQRTQQEDSAVYLCASSLNAGTKNIQYFGAGTRLSVL.

This chain links TRBV12-3 or TRBV12-4 with TRBJ2-2; 7 nucleotides agree with TRBD2. V trimming: 6 bases; J trimming: 4 bases; junction bases outside the gene matches: 11. The CDR3 is 16 amino acids. In DNA form, the CDR3 reads TGTGCCAGCAGGCATAGGGGAGGGAGCGGCACCGGGGAGCTGTTTTTT. Translating gives CASRHRGGSGTGELFF.

Ten or more counts support this clonotype. This chain links TRBV7-2 with TRBJ1-2; D is possibly TRBD1 (6 bases). The V end was cut by 6 bases, the J end by 7 bases, with 12 bases between. Germline V CDR1 and CDR2: SGHTA, FQGNSA. The CDR3 loop spans 12 amino acids. CDR3 loop: CASRLQGLGYTF. DNA of the CDR3: TGTGCCAGCAGATTACAGGGTCTTGGCTACACCTTC.

This clonotype has just a few counts. This chain links TRBV27 with TRBJ2-7, with D unresolved. Germline lookup yields CDR1 MNHEY and CDR2 SMNVEV (reference sequence). The CDR3 covers 14 residues. The V gene lost 0 bases and the J gene lost 1 base, with 7 bases spanning the gap. CDR3 nucleotides: TGTGCCAGCAGTTTATCGGTTTTTTCCTACGAGCAGTACTTC. Protein product: CASSLSVFSYEQYF.

Many counts were recorded for this clonotype. This rearrangement joins TRBV28 to TRBJ2-3, with D perhaps TRBD2 (6 bases). Deletions cut 5 bases from V and 2 bases from J, with 14 bases between. CDR3 length equals 15 residues. From germline, CDR1 is MDHEN and CDR2 SYDVKM. CDR3 sequence reads: CASSLSGDATDTQYF. In DNA, the CDR3 is TGTGCCAGCAGTCTCTCGGGGGATGCCACAGATACGCAGTATTTT.

This clonotype was detected many times. This CDR3 is CASSDKSPTNIQYF. For the CDR3, the DNA is TGTGCCAGCAGTGATAAATCTCCAACCAACATTCAGTACTTC. The rearrangement uses TRBV2 and TRBJ2-4; no reliable D call. The V gene lost 3 bases and the J gene lost 7 bases, with 13 bases spanning the gap. Germline CDR1 SNHLY, CDR2 FYNNEI. CDR3 size: 14 residues. The full variable domain, in which reference TRBV2 and TRBJ2-4 provide the parts outside the CDR3, is EPEVTQTPSHQVTQMGQEVILRCVPISNHLYFYWYRQILGQKVEFLVSFYNNEISEKSEIFDDQFSVERPDGSNFTLKIRSTKLEDSAMYFCASSDKSPTNIQYFGAGTRLSVL.

There are many counts of this clonotype. The chain uses TRBV13 and TRBJ1-3; D unclear. The CDR3 runs to 12 residues. CDR1 PRHDT and CDR2 FYEKMQ come from the germline V gene (reference sequence). The V end was cut by 8 bases, the J end by 6 bases, with 11 bases between. In DNA, the CDR3 is TGTGCCAGCGAGGGAGGCGAAAACACCATATATTTT. Amino acids: CASEGGENTIYF.

This clonotype occurred many times. This chain uses TRBV7-3 with TRBJ2-1; weak D call: TRBD1 (5 bases). Between the trimmed V and J ends, which lost 5 bases and 8 bases, there was a span of 16 bases. CDR3 length: 14 residues. Germline CDR1 reads SGHTA; CDR2 reads FQGTGA. CDR3 in DNA: TGTGCCAGCAGCAAAGATCCAGGGTTTGATGAGCAGTTCTTC. Amino acids: CASSKDPGFDEQFF. The entire variable domain, with the rest obtained from reference TRBV7-3 and TRBJ2-1, is as follows: GAGVSQTPSNKVTEKGKYVELRCDPISGHTALYWYRQSLGQGPEFLIYFQGTGAADDSGLPNDRFFAVRPEGSVSTLKIQRTERGDSAVYLCASSKDPGFDEQFFGPGTRLTVL.

This clonotype was detected many times. The rearrangement uses TRBV13 and TRBJ2-7, with TRBD2 matching over 9 bases. This CDR3 comprises 13 residues. Trimming at V came to 8 bases and at J to 0 bases, leaving 2 bases not matched to a gene. Germline V gene data show CDR1 as PRHDT and CDR2 as FYEKMQ (reference sequence). CDR3 loop: CASLSGSSYEQYF. The CDR3 bases are TGTGCCAGCCTTAGCGGGAGCTCCTACGAGCAGTACTTC.

The chain joins TRBV20-1 to TRBJ2-7; 7 positions match TRBD1. After removal of 6 bases from V and 0 bases from J, the junction contained 11 bases not matched to a gene. Germline V gives CDR1 DFQATT, CDR2 SNEGSKA (reference sequence). This CDR3 has 15 amino acids. The DNA for the CDR3 is TGCAGTGCCCCCTTAGGGGGACAGAGCTCCTACGAGCAGTACTTC. Its translation: CSAPLGGQSSYEQYF.

CDR3 amino acids: CSAQGTINQPQHF. The CDR3 nucleotides read TGCAGTGCTCAAGGGACTATTAATCAGCCCCAGCATTTT. The chain combines TRBV20-1 with TRBJ1-5, with D perhaps TRBD1 (5 bases). V dropped 5 bases and J dropped 4 bases, with 12 bases sitting between them. There are 13 residues in the CDR3. Germline CDR1 DFQATT, CDR2 SNEGSKA (reference sequence).

The gene calls are TRBV5-6 and TRBJ1-5; TRBD1 agrees at 11 bases. The ends lost 3 bases at V and 5 bases at J; junction bases unmatched: 10. The germline V gene encodes CDR1 SGHDT and CDR2 YYEEEE. CDR3 length: 17 residues. CDR3 in DNA: TGTGCCAGCAGCTCTCTAGGACAGGGGGCAGGGGATCAGCCCCAGCATTTT. Its protein is CASSSLGQGAGDQPQHF.

In regard to this clonotype: This may be a read error, as it is one base from a much larger clone. The J gene is TRBJ2-1, the V gene TRBV20-1; TRBD1 aligns across 9 bases. Near its end, the DNA agrees better with TRBJ2-5, so the J call may be wrong. Looked up from germline, CDR1 is DFQATT and CDR2 is SNEGSKA (reference sequence). The CDR3 is made up of 15 amino acids. CDR3 sequence reads: CSAKGRDREGETQYF. The CDR3 DNA sequence: TGCAGTGCTAAGGGCCGGGACAGGGAGGGGGAGACCCAGTACTTC.

This clonotype has a count of ten or more. The chain recombines TRBV2 with TRBJ2-7, with a tentative D call TRBD2 (5 bases). Germline CDR1 reads SNHLY; CDR2 reads FYNNEI. Between the trimmed V and J ends, which lost 2 bases and 6 bases, there was a span of 20 bases. The CDR3 contains 16 residues. CDR3 residues: CASSESRGTSLSEQYF. CDR3 nucleotide sequence: TGTGCCAGCAGTGAAAGTCGGGGAACATCCTTGTCCGAGCAGTACTTC.

The chain recombines TRBV19 with TRBJ2-7; D ambiguous. The CDR3 length is 12 residues. V was cut by 0 bases and J by 9 bases, with 9 bases left in between. Germline assignment: CDR1 LNHDA and CDR2 SQIVND (reference sequence). The DNA for the CDR3 is TGTGCCAGTAGTATAGACGGCGTAGCGCAGTACTTC. Residues: CASSIDGVAQYF.